Reported below is one TCR beta chain. Its antigen remains unidentified. Germline V gives CDR1 SGHAT, CDR2 FQDESV (reference sequence). The CDR3 is 15 residues long. Trimming took 1 base from V and 2 from J, leaving 11 bases between them. This entry is derived from a study of T cell responses to AZD1222 COVID-19 vaccine. General study findings and limits: Across the whole spike, CD4 TCRs peaked at regions 160-218 and 743-854. Clonal diversity may have been underestimated, and the donors were mostly white British, with more females than males. Only six AZD1222 recipients tested seropositive at baseline.

Profiled with immunoSEQ multiplex PCR; TCRdb holds only in-frame clones, not every one. The sample lists 15,000 or so clones, around four fifths occurring once. Sequencing was performed on peripheral blood, taken 28 days after the second AZD1222 dose. The receptor comes from an adult who received the AZD1222 COVID-19 vaccine. The genes are TRBV11-1 and TRBJ2-5; D is perhaps TRBD2 (7 bases). The CDR3 spells CASSLVGGTQETQYF. The CDR3 bases are TGTGCCAGCAGCTTAGTCGGGGGGACACAAGAGACCCAGTACTTC. The full variable domain, in which reference TRBV11-1 and TRBJ2-5 provide the parts outside the CDR3, is EAEVAQSPRYKITEKSQAVAFWCDPISGHATLYWYRQILGQGPELLVQFQDESVVDDSQLPKDRFSAERLKGVDSTLKIQPAELGDSAMYLCASSLVGGTQETQYFGPGTRLLVL.